The rows below give T cell receptor beta chains drawn from one sample of a study of liver allograft versus peripheral blood T cells. From the reads, TCRdb called clonotypes with MiXCR, one entry per CDR3 protein. This table holds a few thousand distinct CDR3 sequences, 12% to 15% found once. These receptor sequences come from a human patient who had a liver transplant. Some T cells may trace back to the graft donor. The conserved cysteine and the conserved F or W are not part of the CDR3 here. A D gene is named only where the DNA matches it firmly.

D,V,CDR3
-,TRBV27,ASSFDISNQPQH
TRBD1,TRBV27,ASNGTGGCQPQH
-,TRBV27,ASSLRPGTSNQPQH
TRBD1,TRBV30,AWSAQGISYEQY
-,TRBV10-3,AISDQGLNQPQH
-,TRBV27,ASRFYILSDTQY
-,TRBV11-2,ASSWSPYEQY
-,TRBV2,ASSERRARYT
-,TRBV7-9,ASSRDGSNHPQH
-,TRBV7-3,ASSWRGSDGYT
-,TRBV6-2/TRBV6-3,ASSWEGSQH
TRBD1,TRBV30,AWSAQLTGNSNQPQH
-,TRBV7-2,ASSPARGTEAF
TRBD1,TRBV14,ASSQAPRGGRLF
-,TRBV29-1,SVEVTGGVGQPQH
-,TRBV9,ASSPGTVNEKLF
-,TRBV6-2/TRBV6-3,ASSRGTEAF
-,TRBV7-2,ASSLGSGSYGKLF
-,TRBV11-2,ASSFRLGDEKLF
-,TRBV18,ASSPPGQSEKLF
-,TRBV27,ASSNLYEQY
-,TRBV19,APEGNYGYT
-,TRBV27,ASSPDTGQRAF
TRBD1,TRBV7-2,ASSSDRGNEQY
-,TRBV7-9,ASSLGGGNGYT
-,TRBV6-6,ASSYRGDPI
TRBD1,TRBV19,ASTPGQGNQPQH
-,TRBV12-5,ASGLGGSSGNTIY
-,TRBV12-3/TRBV12-4,ASSLSWGFGEKLF
-,TRBV6-5,ASSYSTGTETQY
-,TRBV5-4,ASSDYREQRDEQF
-,TRBV30,AWMIPGTYNSPLH
-,TRBV7-9,ASSPPTGENSPLH
TRBD2,TRBV20-1,SARDTSGPSYEQY
TRBD1,TRBV19,ASRSQGAPTEAF
-,TRBV27,ASSLQGGSNQPQH
-,TRBV20-1,SAAQGYNQPQH
-,TRBV12-3/TRBV12-4,ASSLSIPTGGYT
-,TRBV30,AWDTTARSSYEQY
-,TRBV12-3/TRBV12-4,ASSPHEPTRDNYGYT
-,TRBV18,ASSPRVSTNTGELF
-,TRBV2,ASSEAYQPQH
TRBD1,TRBV6-1,ASRDRHYGYT
-,TRBV19,ASSIPGGGGQPQH
-,TRBV18,ASSPFGGVAGNQPQH